This T cell receptor (beta chain) was observed in a study of control samples from healthy donors and cancer patients. Produced via immunoSEQ multiplex PCR; TCRdb's table is partial and in-frame only. The sample has 95,000 to 150,000 clones, more than 85% seen once. Trimming shortened V by 3 bases and J by 6 bases, and 10 bases separated the two germline ends. Per the germline V gene, CDR1 is SGHTA and CDR2 is FQGNSA. CDR3 length: 13 residues. The specimen sequenced was blood. J is TRBJ2-3 and V is TRBV7-2; a possible D gene is TRBD2 (5 bases). This receptor was taken from a woman under 30 in good health. The CDR3 nucleotides are TGTGCCAGCAGCTTGAGCCGGGGTGATACGCAGTATTTT. The encoded protein is CASSLSRGDTQYF.